This T cell receptor beta chain was recorded in a study of vaccination and CD4 T cells after COVID-19. Across the whole study: Each participant was administered two doses of a vaccine, which was either BNT162b2 or mRNA-1273. Study observations and caveats: Spike mono-reactivity held for 304 of 307 vaccine-specific clones in convalescent patients.

Treatment here: roughly 10-day PBMC culture with coronavirus spike peptide pools or control peptides (ViraFEST assay). Positive PCR tests came between March and December 2020, ahead of the US Alpha, Beta and Delta variants. Negative selection was the method that isolated CD4+ T cells after 10 days of culture. Details on this clonotype: Its antigen is undetermined.

Sequenced with the Oncomine TCR Beta short-read assay was DNA taken from cultured CD4+ T cells. MiXCR, run by TCRdb on the PCR reads, gives a single entry per CDR3 protein. The data contain just under 20,000 distinct CDR3 sequences, roughly half of them singletons. V shed 0 bases and J shed 4 bases, with 16 bases lying between them. The germline V gene encodes CDR1 SNHLY and CDR2 FYNNEI. CDR3 length equals 16 residues. This receptor was taken from a human donor who had recovered from COVID-19. The sample taken for sequencing was CD4+ T cells from blood, cultured in vitro. The gene calls are TRBV2 and TRBJ2-7; D ambiguous. For the CDR3, the DNA is TGTGCCAGCAGTGAAGCGCGGAGTCGGCCCCTGTACGAGCAGTACTTC. Translated, it gives CASSEARSRPLYEQYF. Full variable domain (remainder filled in from reference TRBV2 and TRBJ2-7): EPEVTQTPSHQVTQMGQEVILRCVPISNHLYFYWYRQILGQKVEFLVSFYNNEISEKSEIFDDQFSVERPDGSNFTLKIRSTKLEDSAMYFCASSEARSRPLYEQYFGPGTRLTVT.